This passage covers 26 T cell receptor beta chains from one sample sequenced in a study of shared clonotypes between healthy human individuals. Using immunoSEQ multiplex PCR, the repertoire was profiled, and TCRdb retains in-frame clones only, with some absent. The table shows about 680,000 clones, with around 90% occurring only once. Naive CD8 cells lacked CD45RO, underwent positive selection for CCR7 and left out terminally differentiated effector memory CD45RA+ cells. The material sequenced was naive CD8+ T cells sorted from blood. The receptors stem from a man aged 25 to 45 in good health.

CDR3: CSVGAFVPRTGPYEQYF. The CDR3 DNA reads TGCAGCGTTGGGGCCTTTGTCCCTCGGACAGGACCCTACGAGCAGTACTTC. The gene calls are TRBV29-1 and TRBJ2-7; the match to TRBD1 covers 7 bases. The V gene's germline CDR1 is SQVTM and CDR2 ANQGSEA. The CDR3 has 17 residues. Trimming cost V 4 bases and J 2 bases; bases outside gene matches: 17.

The chain has TRBV7-8 and TRBJ2-1, with 10 nucleotides matching TRBD1. The ends lost 4 bases at V and 5 bases at J; junction bases unmatched: 2. Germline V gene sequence: CDR1 SGHVS, CDR2 FQNEAQ. The CDR3 extends over 14 amino acids. CDR3 protein: CASSWGTGDNEQFF. The CDR3 region has the DNA TGTGCCAGCAGCTGGGGGACAGGGGACAATGAGCAGTTCTTC.

CDR3 region: CATQQPDSRRSNEQFF. CDR3 DNA: TGTGCCACACAACAGCCCGACAGCAGAAGGAGCAATGAGCAGTTCTTC. The chain is built from TRBV10-3 and TRBJ2-1; TRBD1 might be the D (5 bases). V shed 10 bases and J shed 6 bases, with 25 bases lying between them. Germline CDR1 and CDR2: ENHRY and SYGVKD. CDR3 length: 16 residues.

This clone was recorded only once. The rearrangement links TRBV11-3 to TRBJ2-5; 11 bases line up with TRBD2. V trimming: 1 base; J trimming: 5 bases; junction bases outside the gene matches: 12. This CDR3 has 18 residues. In germline, CDR1 is SGHNT, CDR2 YENEEA. The CDR3 sequence is CASSLGLPLAGVEETQYF. In nucleotides, the CDR3 is TGTGCCAGCAGCTTAGGTCTCCCACTAGCGGGAGTTGAGGAGACCCAGTACTTC.

The chain uses TRBV2 and TRBJ2-2; tentatively, D is TRBD1 (6 bases). V shed 5 bases and J shed 3 bases, with 10 bases lying between them. The germline gives CDR1 SNHLY, CDR2 FYNNEI. The length of the CDR3 is 14 residues. The CDR3 sequence: CASSLTGYTGELFF. In DNA, the CDR3 is TGTGCCAGCAGTTTGACAGGCTACACCGGGGAGCTGTTTTTT.

This rearrangement joins TRBV19 to TRBJ2-1; the match to TRBD2 covers 9 bases. The CDR3 is 14 amino acids. Looked up from germline, CDR1 is LNHDA and CDR2 is SQIVND (reference sequence). The ends lost 7 bases at V and 2 bases at J; junction bases unmatched: 3. This chain's CDR3 is CASNPSGTYNEQFF. CDR3 DNA: TGTGCCAGTAACCCTAGCGGGACCTACAATGAGCAGTTCTTC. The full variable domain, rest sourced from reference TRBV19 and TRBJ2-1, is DGGITQSPKYLFRKEGQNVTLSCEQNLNHDAMYWYRQDPGQGLRLIYYSQIVNDFQKGDIAEGYSVSREKKESFPLTVTSAQKNPTAFYLCASNPSGTYNEQFFGPGTRLTVL.

The chain combines TRBV2 with TRBJ1-1; 8 nucleotides line up with TRBD1. The CDR3 sequence is 13 residues long. V dropped 6 bases and J dropped 4; count of bases not matched to a gene: 4. Germline loops: CDR1 SNHLY, CDR2 FYNNEI. CDR3 coding DNA: TGTGCCAGCAGCACAGGGGGAGGCACTGAAGCTTTCTTT. It translates to CASSTGGGTEAFF.

The chain recombines TRBV5-4 with TRBJ2-1; D ambiguous. CDR3 length: 12 amino acids. Trimming removed 4 bases from V and 5 bases from J, with 7 bases in between. Per the germline V gene, CDR1 is SGHNT and CDR2 is YYREEE (reference sequence). The CDR3 is CASSISDNEQFF. CDR3 bases: TGTGCCAGCAGCATATCAGACAATGAGCAGTTCTTC.

This chain connects TRBV11-2 to TRBJ2-3; tentative D call: TRBD2 (5 bases). Trimming cost V 4 bases and J 1 base, with 15 bases left between them. This CDR3 spans 16 amino acids. Germline values: CDR1 SGHAT, CDR2 FQNNGV. CDR3 DNA: TGTGCCAGCAGCTCTTTCGGAGGCCCCCGCACAGATACGCAGTATTTT. Protein: CASSSFGGPRTDTQYF.

The chain is built from TRBV7-9 and TRBJ2-7, with 8 nucleotides matching TRBD1. The V gene's germline CDR1 is SEHNR and CDR2 FQNEAQ (reference sequence). The CDR3 has 13 amino acids. V lost 5 bases to trimming and J lost 5 bases; unmatched junction nucleotides: 5. CDR3 sequence reads: CASSPGQGHEQYF. As DNA, the CDR3 is TGTGCCAGCAGCCCTGGACAGGGCCACGAGCAGTACTTC.

This chain joins TRBV7-2 and TRBJ2-7; 10 bases align to TRBD2. Per the germline V gene, CDR1 is SGHTA and CDR2 is FQGNSA. The trim removed 5 bases at V and 6 bases at J, leaving 10 bases unmatched. This CDR3 is built from 15 residues. The DNA of the CDR3 is TGTGCCAGCAGCCCCACTAGCGGGGCGTCTCGCGAGCAGTACTTC. Its protein is CASSPTSGASREQYF.

The V and J genes are TRBV29-1 and TRBJ1-1; D uncertain. CDR3 length equals 15 residues. Trimming stripped 6 bases from V and 1 base from J, with 18 bases between. Per germline, CDR1 SQVTM and CDR2 ANQGSEA. As DNA, the CDR3 is TGCAGCGTGGACCCGGTTAGGTCTGGGAACACTGAAGCTTTCTTT. Translated, it gives CSVDPVRSGNTEAFF.

J is TRBJ1-4 and V is TRBV4-3; D is ambiguous. Germline V gene sequence: CDR1 LGHNA, CDR2 YSLEER. The CDR3 is 13 residues long. V shed 6 bases and J shed 2 bases, with 7 bases lying between them. The CDR3 reads CASRKTTNEKLFF. CDR3 DNA: TGCGCCAGCAGAAAGACCACTAATGAAAAACTGTTTTTT.

This sequence joins TRBV18 and TRBJ2-1; no clear D gene. V lost 0 bases and J 10 bases, leaving 13 bases between the germline ends. The germline V gene has CDR1 KGHSH and CDR2 LQKENI. This CDR3 has 14 residues. CDR3 sequence reads: CASSPPRDTREQFF. The DNA of the CDR3 is TGTGCCAGCTCACCACCAAGGGATACCAGGGAGCAGTTCTTC.

The V call is TRBV28, the J call TRBJ2-5; 10 bases match TRBD2. V lost 3 bases to trimming and J lost 5 bases; unmatched junction nucleotides: 15. Looked up from germline, CDR1 is MDHEN and CDR2 is SYDVKM. The CDR3 runs to 18 residues. The CDR3 region has the DNA TGTGCCAGCAGTTTCGGGCTAGCGGGAGCCCTCGAGGGTGAGACCCAGTACTTC. Amino acids: CASSFGLAGALEGETQYF.

The chain has TRBV7-9 and TRBJ2-7; 10 nucleotides line up with TRBD2. The CDR3 has 15 residues. The trim removed 4 bases at V and 6 bases at J, leaving 9 bases unmatched. Germline V gene data show CDR1 as SEHNR and CDR2 as FQNEAQ (reference sequence). CDR3 DNA: TGTGCCAGCAGCTCGGAGCGGGAGGGTTGGGGCGAGCAGTACTTC. As protein: CASSSEREGWGEQYF.

This clone has just one count. This rearrangement joins TRBV29-1 to TRBJ2-1; 7 bases map to TRBD1. The CDR3 extends over 16 amino acids. After removal of 3 bases from V and 3 bases from J, the junction contained 11 bases not matched to a gene. CDR1 is SQVTM, CDR2 ANQGSEA, per germline. CDR3: CSVDRTGARLYNEQFF. The CDR3 DNA reads TGCAGCGTTGACCGCACAGGGGCTCGTCTCTACAATGAGCAGTTCTTC.

The chain employs TRBV4-1 and TRBJ2-1, with 8 bases aligning to TRBD2. The V gene end was trimmed by 2 bases and the J gene end by 2 bases; junction bases not matched to a gene: 5. Germline values: CDR1 MGHRA, CDR2 YSYEKL. This CDR3 region has 16 residues. CDR3: CASSQPTSGAYNEQFF. CDR3 DNA: TGCGCCAGCAGCCAACCCACTAGCGGCGCCTACAATGAGCAGTTCTTC.

The chain joins TRBV27 to TRBJ2-1; TRBD2 matches 11 bases. J was trimmed by 7 bases and V by 5 bases; bases with no gene match: 7. The CDR3 consists of 15 residues. Germline-derived CDR1 and CDR2 are MNHEY and SMNVEV (reference sequence). The CDR3 nucleotides read TGTGCCAGCAGTGGGATTAGCGGGAGGGCAAATGAGCAGTTCTTC. This encodes CASSGISGRANEQFF.

This chain links TRBV5-5 with TRBJ1-4; 9 bases are shared with TRBD1. Germline CDR1 and CDR2: SGHKS and YYEKEE (reference sequence). Germline trimming cut 4 bases from V and 3 bases from J; bases unmatched to any gene: 7. CDR3 length: 16 amino acids. CDR3 nucleotide sequence: TGTGCCAGCAGCGTGCCGGGACAGGGCCCTAATGAAAAACTGTTTTTT. Its protein product is CASSVPGQGPNEKLFF.

The chain couples TRBV6-5 to TRBJ2-7; TRBD1 might be the D (6 bases). Germline V CDR1 and CDR2: MNHEY, SVGAGI. V was clipped by 6 bases and J by 6 bases, with 12 bases between them. The CDR3 covers 12 residues. CDR3 protein: CASRSYRVEQYF. CDR3 DNA: TGTGCCAGCAGGTCTTACAGGGTCGAGCAGTACTTC.

V is TRBV4-1 and J is TRBJ2-1, with TRBD2 as a possible D gene (7 bases). V lost 0 bases and J 3 bases, leaving 15 bases between the germline ends. The V gene's germline CDR1 is MGHRA and CDR2 YSYEKL. The CDR3 contains 17 residues. In DNA form, the CDR3 reads TGCGCCAGCAGCCAAGATTCTGGGGAGGGGGTCTACAATGAGCAGTTCTTC. This gives the protein CASSQDSGEGVYNEQFF.

Written as DNA, the CDR3 is TGTGCCAGCAGCTCCGGAGTGAGTACCTACAATGAGCAGTTCTTC. Protein product: CASSSGVSTYNEQFF. The rearrangement joins TRBV5-4 to TRBJ2-1, with D uncertain. Trimming left V 3 bases short and J 2 bases short, with 12 bases between. The germline CDR1 and CDR2 sequences are SGHNT and YYREEE (reference sequence). This CDR3 comprises 15 residues.

With regard to this clone: Other DNA sequences in this sample translate to the same CDR3. The chain links TRBV9 to TRBJ2-1, with D uncertain. The length of the CDR3 is 14 residues. Germline-derived CDR1 and CDR2 are SGDLS and YYNGEE. V dropped 0 bases and J dropped 0 bases, with 4 bases sitting between them. As DNA, the CDR3 is TGTGCCAGCAGCGTAGGGTCCTCCTACAATGAGCAGTTCTTC. Translated: CASSVGSSYNEQFF.

The chain employs TRBV4-1 and TRBJ2-1; a weak D match, TRBD2 (6 bases). Germline assignment: CDR1 MGHRA and CDR2 YSYEKL. The CDR3 is 13 residues long. Trimming left V 8 bases short and J 5 bases short, with 13 bases between. Written as DNA, the CDR3 is TGCGCCAGCGGGGGGTTTACTGACAATGAGCAGTTCTTC. It encodes CASGGFTDNEQFF.

The chain carries TRBV7-9 and TRBJ1-5; D perhaps matches TRBD1 (6 bases). Trimming pared 0 bases from V and 6 bases from J, leaving 15 bases between. Germline V gene lookup returns CDR1 SEHNR and CDR2 FQNEAQ (reference sequence). This CDR3 contains 16 residues. The CDR3 bases are TGTGCCAGCAGCTTAGCTGGGGCAGGGGTGGCTCAGCCCCAGCATTTT. It encodes CASSLAGAGVAQPQHF.